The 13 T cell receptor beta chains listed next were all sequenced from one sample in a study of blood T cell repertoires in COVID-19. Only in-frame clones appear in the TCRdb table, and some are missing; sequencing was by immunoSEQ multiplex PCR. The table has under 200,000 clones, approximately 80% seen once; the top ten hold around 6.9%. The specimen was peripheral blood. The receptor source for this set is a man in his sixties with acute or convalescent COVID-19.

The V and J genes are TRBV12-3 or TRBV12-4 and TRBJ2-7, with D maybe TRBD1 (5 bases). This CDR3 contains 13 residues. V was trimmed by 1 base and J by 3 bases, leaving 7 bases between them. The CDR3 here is CASSLGGHYEQYF. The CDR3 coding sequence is TGTGCCAGCAGTTTAGGGGGCCACTACGAGCAGTACTTC.

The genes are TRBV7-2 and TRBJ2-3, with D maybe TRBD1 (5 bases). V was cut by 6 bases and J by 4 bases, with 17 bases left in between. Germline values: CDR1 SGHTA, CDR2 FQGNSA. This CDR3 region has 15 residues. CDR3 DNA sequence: TGTGCCAGCAGTTATGGCGCAGGGTTCTCAGATACGCAGTATTTT. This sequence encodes CASSYGAGFSDTQYF.

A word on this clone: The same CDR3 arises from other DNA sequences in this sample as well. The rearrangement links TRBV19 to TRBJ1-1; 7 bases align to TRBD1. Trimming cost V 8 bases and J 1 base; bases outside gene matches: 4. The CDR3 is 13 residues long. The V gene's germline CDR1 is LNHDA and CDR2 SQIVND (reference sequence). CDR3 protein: CASRQGRNTEAFF. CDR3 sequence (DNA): TGTGCCAGTCGACAGGGACGGAACACTGAAGCTTTCTTT.

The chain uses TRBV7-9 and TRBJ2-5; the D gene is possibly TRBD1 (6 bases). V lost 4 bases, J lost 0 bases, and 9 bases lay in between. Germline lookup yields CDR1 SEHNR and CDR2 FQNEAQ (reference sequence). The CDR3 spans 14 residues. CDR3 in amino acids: CASSYNRDQETQYF. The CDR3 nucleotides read TGTGCCAGCAGCTACAACAGGGACCAAGAGACCCAGTACTTC.

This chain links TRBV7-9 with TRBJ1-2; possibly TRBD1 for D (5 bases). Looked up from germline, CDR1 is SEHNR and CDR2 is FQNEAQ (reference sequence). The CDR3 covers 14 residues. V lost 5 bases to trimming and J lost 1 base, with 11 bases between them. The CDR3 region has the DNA TGTGCCAGCAGCACACATGACAGTAACTATGGCTACACCTTC. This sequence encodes CASSTHDSNYGYTF.

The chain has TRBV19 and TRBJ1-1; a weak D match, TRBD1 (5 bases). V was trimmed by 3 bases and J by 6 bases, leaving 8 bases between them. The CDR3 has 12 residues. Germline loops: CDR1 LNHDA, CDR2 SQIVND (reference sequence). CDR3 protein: CASSIRAAEAFF. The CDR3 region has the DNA TGTGCCAGTAGTATCAGGGCCGCTGAAGCTTTCTTT.

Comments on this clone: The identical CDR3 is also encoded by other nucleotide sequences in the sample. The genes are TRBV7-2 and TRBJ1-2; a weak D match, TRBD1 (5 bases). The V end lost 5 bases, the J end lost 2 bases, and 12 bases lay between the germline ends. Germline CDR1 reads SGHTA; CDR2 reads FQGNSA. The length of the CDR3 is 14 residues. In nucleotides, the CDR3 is TGTGCCAGCAGCCTGGACGGGGGGAACTATGGCTACACCTTC. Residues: CASSLDGGNYGYTF.

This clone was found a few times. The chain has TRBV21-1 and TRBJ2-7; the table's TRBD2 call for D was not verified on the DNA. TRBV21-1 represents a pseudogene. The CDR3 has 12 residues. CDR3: CASSKRVREQYF. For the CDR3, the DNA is TGTGCCAGCAGCAAACGAGTCCGCGAGCAGTACTTC.

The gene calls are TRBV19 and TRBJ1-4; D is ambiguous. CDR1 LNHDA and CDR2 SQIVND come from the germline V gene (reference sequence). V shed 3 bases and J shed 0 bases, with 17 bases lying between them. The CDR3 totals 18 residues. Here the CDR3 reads CASSIVSAGSATNEKLFF. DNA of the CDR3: TGTGCCAGTAGTATCGTATCCGCGGGATCGGCAACTAATGAAAAACTGTTTTTT.

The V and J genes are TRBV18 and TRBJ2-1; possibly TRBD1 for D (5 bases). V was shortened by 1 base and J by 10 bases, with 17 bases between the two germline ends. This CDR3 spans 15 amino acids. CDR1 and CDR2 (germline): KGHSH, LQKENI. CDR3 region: CASSPQVQAMGEQFF. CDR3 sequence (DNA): TGTGCCAGCTCACCACAGGTACAGGCTATGGGGGAGCAGTTCTTC.

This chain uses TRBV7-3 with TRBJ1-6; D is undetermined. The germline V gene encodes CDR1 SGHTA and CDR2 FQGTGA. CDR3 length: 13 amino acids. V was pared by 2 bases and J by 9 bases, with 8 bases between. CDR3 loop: CASSLSYTSPLHF. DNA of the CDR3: TGTGCCAGCAGCTTATCTTACACTTCACCCCTCCACTTT.

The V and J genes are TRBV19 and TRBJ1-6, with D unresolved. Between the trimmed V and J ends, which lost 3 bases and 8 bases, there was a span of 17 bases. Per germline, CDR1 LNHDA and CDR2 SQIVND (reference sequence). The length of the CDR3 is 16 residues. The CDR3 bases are TGTGCCAGTAGTATTAGCCAGGCTTCGCGGGATTCACCCCTCCACTTT. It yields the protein CASSISQASRDSPLHF.

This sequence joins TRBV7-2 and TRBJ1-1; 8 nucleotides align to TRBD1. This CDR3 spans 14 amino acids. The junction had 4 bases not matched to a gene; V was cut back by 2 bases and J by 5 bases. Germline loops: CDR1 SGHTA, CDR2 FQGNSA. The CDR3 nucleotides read TGTGCCAGCAGCTTACAGGGGGCAGGGACTGAAGCTTTCTTT. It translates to CASSLQGAGTEAFF.